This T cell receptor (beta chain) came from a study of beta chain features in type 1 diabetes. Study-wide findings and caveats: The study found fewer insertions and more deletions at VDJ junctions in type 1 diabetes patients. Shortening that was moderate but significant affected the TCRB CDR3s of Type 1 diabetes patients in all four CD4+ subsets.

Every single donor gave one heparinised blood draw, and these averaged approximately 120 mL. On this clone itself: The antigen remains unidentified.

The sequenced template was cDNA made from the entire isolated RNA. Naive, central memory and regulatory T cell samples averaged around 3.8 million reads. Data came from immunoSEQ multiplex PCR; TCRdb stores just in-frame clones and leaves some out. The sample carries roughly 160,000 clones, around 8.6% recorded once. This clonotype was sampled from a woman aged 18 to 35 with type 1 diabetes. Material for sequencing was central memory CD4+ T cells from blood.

The CDR3 DNA is TGTGCCAGCAGTTGGGAGGACCACGAGCAGTACTTC. Residues: CASSWEDHEQYF. The chain has TRBV28 and TRBJ2-7; TRBD2 might be the D (6 bases). Looked up from germline, CDR1 is MDHEN and CDR2 is SYDVKM. CDR3 size: 12 residues. V lost 4 bases and J lost 5, with 9 bases in between.